Following are 19 T cell receptor beta chains from one sample sequenced in a study of cytomegalovirus exposure and HLA in healthy donors. In the PCR, 60 Vbeta and 13 Jbeta primers were used. Only in-frame clones appear in the TCRdb table, and some are missing; sequencing was by immunoSEQ multiplex PCR. The sample carries about 150,000 clones, approximately 82% recorded once. Sequencing input: PBMCs. The receptors stem from a man in his forties or fifties in good health and CMV-seropositive.

This clone was observed a handful of times. The V and J genes are TRBV7-6 and TRBJ1-4, with a tentative D call TRBD1 (5 bases). V gave up 10 bases and J gave up 2 bases, with 11 bases separating them. Germline V lookup: CDR1 SGHVS, CDR2 FNYEAQ. The CDR3 has 13 amino acids. In nucleotides, the CDR3 is TGTGCCACTGGACAAGTCACTAATGAAAAACTGTTTTTT. It codes for CATGQVTNEKLFF.

About this clone: The same CDR3 can be traced to other DNA sequences in this sample. The chain is built from TRBV11-2 and TRBJ2-7, with a tentative D call TRBD2 (6 bases). The germline V and J ends were trimmed by 1 base and 2 bases, with 12 bases remaining between them. CDR3 size: 15 residues. Germline CDR1 and CDR2: SGHAT and FQNNGV. The CDR3 spells CASSLGRGGAYEQYV. For the CDR3, the DNA is TGTGCCAGCAGCTTAGGCAGAGGAGGGGCCTACGAGCAGTACGTC.

This clone was recorded a few times. The chain employs TRBV27 and TRBJ2-1, with 13 bases that match TRBD2. The CDR3 runs to 15 residues. V lost 4 bases, J lost 7 bases, and 4 bases stayed unmatched. From germline, CDR1 is MNHEY and CDR2 SMNVEV (reference sequence). The CDR3 coding sequence is TGTGCCAGCAGTTCCGGGACTAGCGGGAAGAATGAGCAGTTCTTC. Amino acids: CASSSGTSGKNEQFF.

The V and J genes are TRBV11-2 and TRBJ2-1; TRBD2 might be the D (5 bases). The CDR3 is 15 amino acids. In germline, CDR1 is SGHAT, CDR2 FQNNGV. V gave up 5 bases and J gave up 8 bases, with 19 bases separating them. DNA for the CDR3: TGTGCCAGCAGCGTTCGGACGCCCCGCGGGCATGAGCAGTTCTTC. Its protein product is CASSVRTPRGHEQFF. Drawing the rest from reference TRBV11-2 and TRBJ2-1, the complete variable domain is EAGVAQSPRYKIIEKRQSVAFWCNPISGHATLYWYQQILGQGPKLLIQFQNNGVVDDSQLPKDRFSAERLKGVDSTLKIQPAKLEDSAVYLCASSVRTPRGHEQFFGPGTRLTVL.

J is TRBJ2-6 and V is TRBV15; TRBD1 agrees at 8 bases. Germline V gives CDR1 LNHNV, CDR2 YYDKDF (reference sequence). The V segment lost 6 bases and the J segment 2 bases; nucleotides outside the gene matches: 3. The CDR3 covers 15 residues. The CDR3, as DNA: TGTGCCACCAGACAGGGACAGGCTGGGGCCAACGTCCTGACTTTC. Translation gives CATRQGQAGANVLTF.

V and J are TRBV10-3 and TRBJ1-5; D gene ambiguous. This CDR3 comprises 14 residues. Per the germline V gene, CDR1 is ENHRY and CDR2 is SYGVKD. The germline V and J ends were trimmed by 6 bases and 2 bases, with 11 bases remaining between them. The CDR3: CAISSSTGNQPQHF. DNA for the CDR3: TGTGCCATCAGCTCGTCAACAGGCAATCAGCCCCAGCATTTT.

The chain has TRBV29-1 and TRBJ1-2, with D tentatively TRBD1 (6 bases). Germline V gives CDR1 SQVTM, CDR2 ANQGSEA. This CDR3 contains 15 residues. Trimming pared 1 base from V and 4 bases from J, leaving 16 bases between. CDR3 sequence: CSVEGPSGTLYGYTF. CDR3 nucleotide sequence: TGCAGCGTTGAAGGCCCCTCCGGGACACTCTATGGCTACACCTTC.

V usage is TRBV29-1 and J usage is TRBJ1-2; 10 nucleotides line up with TRBD1. Germline CDR1 reads SQVTM; CDR2 reads ANQGSEA. J was trimmed by 5 bases and V by 3 bases; bases with no gene match: 6. The CDR3 is 14 residues long. The CDR3, as DNA: TGCAGCGTTGAGGGGACAGGGGACCCTTATGGCTACACCTTC. This gives the protein CSVEGTGDPYGYTF.

The V gene is TRBV6-6, the J gene TRBJ1-3; the D gene is possibly TRBD1 (5 bases). The germline CDR1 and CDR2 sequences are MNHNY and SVGAGI (reference sequence). There are 15 residues in the CDR3. Between the trimmed V and J ends, which lost 2 bases and 2 bases, there was a span of 10 bases. The DNA of the CDR3 is TGTGCCAGCAGTTACGGGGCTAGCGCTGGAAACACCATATATTTT. Translated, it gives CASSYGASAGNTIYF.

CDR3 coding DNA: TGTGCCATCAGTGGGGGACTAGTCACAGATACGCAGTATTTT. Amino acid sequence: CAISGGLVTDTQYF. The chain has TRBV10-3 and TRBJ2-3; 8 bases align to TRBD2. The trim removed 4 bases at V and 2 bases at J, leaving 2 bases unmatched. The CDR3 is made up of 14 amino acids. CDR1 and CDR2 (germline): ENHRY, SYGVKD.

This chain links TRBV7-9 with TRBJ2-7; D uncertain. The CDR3 contains 14 residues. The germline CDR1 and CDR2 sequences are SEHNR and FQNEAQ (reference sequence). V was shortened by 1 base and J by 3 bases, with 10 bases between the two germline ends. The CDR3 DNA sequence: TGTGCCAGCAGCTTAGATGGATCGGGCTACGAGCAGTACTTC. It is translated as CASSLDGSGYEQYF.

The V call is TRBV6-5, the J call TRBJ1-2; 10 nucleotides match TRBD1. The CDR3 runs to 15 residues. Trimming at V came to 2 bases and at J to 4 bases, leaving 4 bases not matched to a gene. Germline V gives CDR1 MNHEY, CDR2 SVGAGI. CDR3 protein: CASSYRTGGSYGYTF. CDR3 coding DNA: TGTGCCAGCAGTTACCGGACAGGGGGAAGCTATGGCTACACCTTC.

This clone was counted between two and nine times. V is TRBV7-9 and J is TRBJ1-3; 10 nucleotides line up with TRBD1. The germline V gene encodes CDR1 SEHNR and CDR2 FQNEAQ (reference sequence). This CDR3 comprises 16 residues. The V segment lost 4 bases and the J segment 3 bases; nucleotides outside the gene matches: 6. In DNA, the CDR3 is TGTGCCAGCAGCTCCGGGACAGGGGCCGGTGGAAACACCATATATTTT. Protein product: CASSSGTGAGGNTIYF. The full variable domain, its missing parts supplied by reference TRBV7-9 and TRBJ1-3, is DTGVSQNPRHKITKRGQNVTFRCDPISEHNRLYWYRQTLGQGPEFLTYFQNEAQLEKSRLLSDRFSAERPKGSFSTLEIQRTEQGDSAMYLCASSSGTGAGGNTIYFGEGSWLTVV.

This clone was counted ten times or more. This chain connects TRBV27 to TRBJ2-1, with 8 nucleotides matching TRBD2. The CDR3 is 20 amino acids. From germline, CDR1 is MNHEY and CDR2 SMNVEV (reference sequence). J was trimmed by 4 bases and V by 5 bases; bases with no gene match: 22. The CDR3 nucleotides are TGTGCCAGCAGTCTACAAACCAGAACAGGACGGCGGGAGGTTTACAATGAGCAGTTCTTC. It yields the protein CASSLQTRTGRREVYNEQFF.

This rearrangement joins TRBV21-1 to TRBJ2-1; TRBD2 is the table's D call and was not checked against the DNA. TRBV21-1 is given as a pseudogene. The CDR3 length is 18 residues. In DNA, the CDR3 is TGTGCCAGCAGCAAAGCGCTGGGTAGCGGGAGGGGAAGGGGTGAGCAGTTCTTC. Residues: CASSKALGSGRGRGEQFF.

J is TRBJ1-6 and V is TRBV2, with 9 bases matching TRBD1. Germline V gene lookup returns CDR1 SNHLY and CDR2 FYNNEI. V lost 6 bases to trimming and J lost 0 bases; unmatched junction nucleotides: 12. The CDR3 runs to 19 residues. This CDR3 reads CASSVSPQGARSYNSPLHF. CDR3 sequence (DNA): TGTGCCAGCAGCGTGTCCCCACAGGGGGCCCGCTCCTATAATTCACCCCTCCACTTT.

V and J are TRBV4-1 and TRBJ1-4, with a weak D call TRBD1 (5 bases). V lost 4 bases and J 3 bases, leaving 12 bases between the germline ends. The length of the CDR3 is 15 residues. The germline CDR1 and CDR2 sequences are MGHRA and YSYEKL. CDR3 loop: CASSLTVTSNEKLFF. In DNA, the CDR3 is TGCGCCAGCAGCCTGACAGTGACTTCTAATGAAAAACTGTTTTTT.

This clone came up once. This sequence joins TRBV6-5 and TRBJ2-1; D might be TRBD2 (6 bases). CDR1 and CDR2 (germline): MNHEY, SVGAGI. Between the trimmed V and J ends, which lost 0 bases and 6 bases, there was a span of 15 bases. The CDR3 covers 16 residues. CDR3 in DNA: TGTGCCAGCAGTTACTCGAGGGGAGGTCGTACCAATGAGCAGTTCTTC. Its protein is CASSYSRGGRTNEQFF.

The chain has TRBV4-1 and TRBJ2-3; TRBD2 aligns across 8 bases. The CDR3 spans 18 residues. Germline V CDR1 and CDR2: MGHRA, YSYEKL. V was pared by 0 bases and J by 2 bases, with 10 bases of the junction left unmatched. CDR3 sequence (DNA): TGCGCCAGCAGCCAAGAAGGTTGGAGTAGCGGGATCACAGATACGCAGTATTTT. Its protein product is CASSQEGWSSGITDTQYF.